One and the same sample provided the 20 T cell receptor beta chains below, sequenced in a study of blood T cell repertoires in COVID-19. Here immunoSEQ multiplex PCR was the method, and the copy in TCRdb shows in-frame clones only, minus some. The sample shows 110,000 to 150,000 clones, around 84% of them seen only once. The sequencing input was peripheral blood. These receptor sequences come from a woman in her forties or fifties with acute or convalescent COVID-19.

CDR3 in amino acids: CASTPLAGGAMNTEAFF. The DNA of the CDR3 is TGTGCCAGCACCCCATTGGCAGGGGGAGCGATGAACACTGAAGCTTTCTTT. V and J are TRBV27 and TRBJ1-1; 7 bases fit TRBD1. The V gene's germline CDR1 is MNHEY and CDR2 SMNVEV (reference sequence). CDR3 length: 17 residues. V gave up 7 bases and J gave up 0 bases; unmatched junction bases: 14.

The chain employs TRBV5-1 and TRBJ1-1, with 9 bases that match TRBD1. V was clipped by 4 bases and J by 1 base; unmatched bases: 2. CDR1 SGHRS and CDR2 YFSETQ come from the germline V gene. The CDR3 contains 14 residues. CDR3 nucleotides: TGCGCCAGCAGCATACAGGGGGCGAACACTGAAGCTTTCTTT. Amino acids: CASSIQGANTEAFF.

J is TRBJ1-2 and V is TRBV5-1; 9 bases map to TRBD1. Per germline, CDR1 SGHRS and CDR2 YFSETQ. There are 14 residues in the CDR3. The V gene end was trimmed by 0 bases and the J gene end by 5 bases; junction bases not matched to a gene: 2. The CDR3 region has the DNA TGCGCCAGCAGCTTGGGACAGGGGGTTTATGGCTACACCTTC. Amino acid sequence: CASSLGQGVYGYTF. The full variable domain, with the rest looked up from reference TRBV5-1 and TRBJ1-2, is KAGVTQTPRYLIKTRGQQVTLSCSPISGHRSVSWYQQTPGQGLQFLFEYFSETQRNKGNFPGRFSGRQFSNSRSEMNVSTLELGDSALYLCASSLGQGVYGYTFGSGTRLTVV.

The genes are TRBV3-1 (or the pseudogene TRBV3-2) and TRBJ2-5; the match to TRBD2 covers 10 bases. The CDR3 totals 16 residues. The germline V gene encodes CDR1 LGHDT and CDR2 YNNKEL (reference sequence). The trim removed 0 bases at V and 7 bases at J, leaving 8 bases unmatched. CDR3 amino acids: CASSQEVAGGRGTQYF. Written as DNA, the CDR3 is TGTGCCAGCAGCCAAGAGGTAGCGGGGGGCCGAGGGACCCAGTACTTC.

V usage is TRBV19 and J usage is TRBJ1-1, with TRBD1 matching 7 bases. The trim removed 1 base at V and 0 bases at J, leaving 5 bases unmatched. The CDR3 is 16 amino acids. Per germline, CDR1 LNHDA and CDR2 SQIVND (reference sequence). The CDR3 is CASSIVGTAMNTEAFF. DNA of the CDR3: TGTGCCAGTAGTATAGTTGGGACAGCTATGAACACTGAAGCTTTCTTT.

The rearrangement uses TRBV29-1 and TRBJ2-7; TRBD1 is a possible D gene (5 bases). Trimming cost V 4 bases and J 2 bases, with 12 bases left between them. This CDR3 spans 13 amino acids. The germline V gene encodes CDR1 SQVTM and CDR2 ANQGSEA. The CDR3 region has the DNA TGCAGCGTTGCGACAGAAACGACCTACGAGCAGTACTTC. Encoded protein: CSVATETTYEQYF.

The chain carries TRBV6-5 and TRBJ2-3, with a weak D call TRBD1 (5 bases). CDR1 and CDR2 from the germline V gene are MNHEY and SVGAGI. CDR3 length: 15 amino acids. V dropped 0 bases and J dropped 5 bases, with 12 bases sitting between them. The CDR3, as DNA: TGTGCCAGCAGTTACTCGAGAACTCAGGGAGATACGCAGTATTTT. This encodes CASSYSRTQGDTQYF.

The chain is built from TRBV9 and TRBJ2-7, with TRBD2 identical over 9 bases. The germline CDR1 and CDR2 sequences are SGDLS and YYNGEE. The CDR3 consists of 15 residues. The ends lost 5 bases at V and 2 bases at J; junction bases unmatched: 8. DNA for the CDR3: TGTGCCAGCAGTGTTGGCGGCGGGGGGGCCTACGAGCAGTACTTC. This translates into CASSVGGGGAYEQYF.

This chain joins TRBV11-1 and TRBJ2-1, with 13 bases lining up with TRBD2. CDR3 length: 15 amino acids. Germline V gives CDR1 SGHAT, CDR2 FQDESV (reference sequence). The V gene end was trimmed by 4 bases and the J gene end by 10 bases; junction bases not matched to a gene: 7. CDR3 residues: CASSYGTSGVQEQFF. In DNA form, the CDR3 reads TGTGCCAGCAGCTATGGGACTAGCGGGGTGCAGGAGCAGTTCTTC.

The gene calls are TRBV20-1 and TRBJ2-5; D ambiguous. The V end lost 1 base, the J end lost 5 bases, and 5 bases lay between the germline ends. Germline loops: CDR1 DFQATT, CDR2 SNEGSKA (reference sequence). This CDR3 is built from 11 residues. This chain's CDR3 is CSARVSETQYF. The CDR3 coding sequence is TGCAGTGCTAGAGTCTCGGAGACCCAGTACTTC.

The chain employs TRBV5-6 and TRBJ1-1, with TRBD1 matching 7 bases. The germline CDR1 and CDR2 sequences are SGHDT and YYEEEE. Trimming at V came to 4 bases and at J to 8 bases, leaving 8 bases not matched to a gene. The CDR3 loop spans 13 amino acids. CDR3 loop: CASSPGTAAEAFF. The CDR3 region has the DNA TGTGCCAGCAGCCCTGGGACAGCCGCCGAAGCTTTCTTT.

The chain carries TRBV19 and TRBJ2-7; no firm D call. Germline CDR1 LNHDA, CDR2 SQIVND (reference sequence). The CDR3 totals 13 residues. V lost 1 base to trimming and J lost 5 bases, with 9 bases between them. Here the CDR3 reads CASSIVSADEQYF. CDR3 sequence (DNA): TGTGCCAGTAGTATAGTCTCGGCGGACGAGCAGTACTTC. The complete variable domain, with remaining parts taken from reference TRBV19 and TRBJ2-7, reads DGGITQSPKYLFRKEGQNVTLSCEQNLNHDAMYWYRQDPGQGLRLIYYSQIVNDFQKGDIAEGYSVSREKKESFPLTVTSAQKNPTAFYLCASSIVSADEQYFGPGTRLTVT.

The rearrangement uses TRBV12-3 or TRBV12-4 and TRBJ1-5, with a possible D match to TRBD1 (5 bases). The CDR3 has 13 residues. V was cut by 9 bases and J by 2 bases, with 11 bases left in between. The CDR3 region has the DNA TGTGCCAGTAACTGGGGGGGCAATCAGCCCCAGCATTTT. Its translation is CASNWGGNQPQHF.

This chain links TRBV18 with TRBJ2-7; D possibly corresponds to TRBD1 (6 bases). The CDR3 extends over 13 amino acids. CDR1 is KGHSH and CDR2 is LQKENI in the germline V gene. Trimming removed 4 bases at V and 3 bases at J, with 10 bases between. In nucleotides, the CDR3 is TGTGCCAGCTCACTGGGACAAAACTACGAGCAGTACTTC. This sequence encodes CASSLGQNYEQYF.

This chain uses TRBV6-6 with TRBJ1-2; D gene ambiguous. Trimming removed 2 bases from V and 2 bases from J, with 12 bases in between. This CDR3 is 15 amino acids long. Germline V CDR1 and CDR2: MNHNY, SVGAGI (reference sequence). DNA for the CDR3: TGTGCCAGCAGTTACGTAACGACTGTAAACTATGGCTACACCTTC. Amino acid sequence: CASSYVTTVNYGYTF.

The chain combines TRBV4-3 with TRBJ1-6; weak D call: TRBD1 (5 bases). The germline V and J ends were trimmed by 0 bases and 9 bases, with 15 bases remaining between them. CDR3 length equals 16 residues. Germline V lookup: CDR1 LGHNA, CDR2 YSLEER. DNA for the CDR3: TGCGCCAGCAGCCAAGAGTCCGGGGGAGGTGGTTCACCCCTCCACTTT. It is translated as CASSQESGGGGSPLHF.

The gene calls are TRBV5-6 and TRBJ2-5; 7 nucleotides line up with TRBD1. V dropped 1 base and J dropped 12; count of bases not matched to a gene: 3. Looked up from germline, CDR1 is SGHDT and CDR2 is YYEEEE. The CDR3 loop spans 11 amino acids. The CDR3 reads CASSLNDREYF. The CDR3 nucleotides are TGTGCCAGCAGCTTGAATGACAGGGAGTACTTC.

The chain recombines TRBV21-1 with TRBJ1-1. TRBV21-1 has pseudogene status. This CDR3 has 15 residues. CDR3 loop: CASSKERGSNTEAFF. The DNA of the CDR3 is TGTGCCAGCAGCAAAGAGCGGGGGTCGAACACTGAAGCTTTCTTT.

The chain is built from TRBV5-1 and TRBJ2-5; TRBD1 matches at 8 bases. This CDR3 region has 16 residues. CDR1 SGHRS and CDR2 YFSETQ come from the germline V gene. Trimming removed 4 bases from V and 3 bases from J; junction bases left unmatched: 11. The CDR3 bases are TGCGCCAGCAGCAAGACTCCGGGACAGGCCGAAGAGACCCAGTACTTC. This encodes CASSKTPGQAEETQYF.

This chain uses TRBV7-3 with TRBJ2-7, with 8 bases matching TRBD1. This CDR3 has 14 amino acids. V dropped 5 bases and J dropped 4; count of bases not matched to a gene: 7. The germline CDR1 and CDR2 sequences are SGHTA and FQGTGA. As DNA, the CDR3 is TGTGCCAGCAGCCCCGGTGACAGGGGTTACGAGCAGTACTTC. This codes for CASSPGDRGYEQYF.